The entry that follows covers one T cell receptor (beta chain) sequence. Antigen unknown. These data come from a study of blood T cells in healthy people across ages. Study-wide results and limits: Both higher diversity and more naive CD4+ cells marked long-lived donors when set against aged donors. A strong correlation was found between TCR beta diversity and the percentage of naive T cells.

V lost 0 bases to trimming and J lost 1 base; unmatched junction nucleotides: 9. The length of the CDR3 is 18 residues. Germline loops: CDR1 MNHEY, CDR2 SVGAGI. Primed by a sample-barcoded 5' primer and a J-beta primer mix, a second PCR proceeded for about 6 to 11 cycles. The authors tagged each cDNA molecule using a template-switch adaptor with 12 random nucleotides. CDR3-containing paired-end reads numbering at least 2.5 million came from each sample. TCRdb reanalysed the 5' RACE reads using MiXCR and keeps one entry per CDR3 protein. This table has about 590,000 distinct CDR3 sequences, under 30% appearing once.

Specimen: blood. This chain uses TRBV6-5 with TRBJ2-3; 8 nucleotides line up with TRBD2. The clonotype originates from a woman of 80 years or more in good health. The CDR3 nucleotides read TGTGCCAGCAGTTACTCGGTCATGAGCGGGGGAGGCACAGATACGCAGTATTTT. This codes for CASSYSVMSGGGTDTQYF.